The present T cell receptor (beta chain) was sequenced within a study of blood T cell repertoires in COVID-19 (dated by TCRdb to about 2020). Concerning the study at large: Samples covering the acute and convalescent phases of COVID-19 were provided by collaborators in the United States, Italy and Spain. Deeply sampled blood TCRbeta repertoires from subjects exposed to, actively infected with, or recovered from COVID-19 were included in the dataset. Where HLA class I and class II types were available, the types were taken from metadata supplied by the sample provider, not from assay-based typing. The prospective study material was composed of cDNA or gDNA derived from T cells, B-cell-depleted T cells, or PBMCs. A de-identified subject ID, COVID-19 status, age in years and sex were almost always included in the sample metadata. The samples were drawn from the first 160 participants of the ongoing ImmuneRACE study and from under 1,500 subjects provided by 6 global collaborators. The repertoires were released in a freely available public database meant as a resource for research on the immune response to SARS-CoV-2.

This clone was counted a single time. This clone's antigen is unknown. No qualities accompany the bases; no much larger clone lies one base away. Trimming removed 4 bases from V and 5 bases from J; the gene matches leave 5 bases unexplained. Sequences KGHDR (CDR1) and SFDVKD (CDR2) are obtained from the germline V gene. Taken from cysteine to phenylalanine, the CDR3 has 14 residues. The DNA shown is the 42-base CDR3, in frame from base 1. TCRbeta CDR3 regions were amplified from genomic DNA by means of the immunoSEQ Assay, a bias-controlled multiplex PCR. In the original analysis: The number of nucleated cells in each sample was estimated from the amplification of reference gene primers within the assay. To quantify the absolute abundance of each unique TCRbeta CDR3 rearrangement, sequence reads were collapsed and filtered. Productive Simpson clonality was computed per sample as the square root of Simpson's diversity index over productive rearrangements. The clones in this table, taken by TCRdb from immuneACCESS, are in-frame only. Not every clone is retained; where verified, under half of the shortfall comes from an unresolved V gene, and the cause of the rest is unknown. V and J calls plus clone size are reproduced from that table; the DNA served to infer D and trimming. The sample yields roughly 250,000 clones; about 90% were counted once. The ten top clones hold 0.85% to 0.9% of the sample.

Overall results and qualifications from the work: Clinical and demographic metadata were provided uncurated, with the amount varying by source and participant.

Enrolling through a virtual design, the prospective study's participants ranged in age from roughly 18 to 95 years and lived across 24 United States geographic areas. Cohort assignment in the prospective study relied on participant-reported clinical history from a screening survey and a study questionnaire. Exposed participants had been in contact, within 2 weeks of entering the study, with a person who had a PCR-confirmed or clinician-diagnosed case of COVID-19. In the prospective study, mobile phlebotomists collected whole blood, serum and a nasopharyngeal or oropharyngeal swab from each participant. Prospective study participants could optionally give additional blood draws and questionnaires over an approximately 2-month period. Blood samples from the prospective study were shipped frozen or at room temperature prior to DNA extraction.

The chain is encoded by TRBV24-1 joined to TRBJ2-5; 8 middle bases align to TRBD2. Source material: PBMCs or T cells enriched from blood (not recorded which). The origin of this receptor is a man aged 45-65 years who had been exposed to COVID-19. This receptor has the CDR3 CATSDGLAGETQYF. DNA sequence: TGTGCCACCAGTGACGGACTAGCTGGGGAGACCCAGTACTTC.